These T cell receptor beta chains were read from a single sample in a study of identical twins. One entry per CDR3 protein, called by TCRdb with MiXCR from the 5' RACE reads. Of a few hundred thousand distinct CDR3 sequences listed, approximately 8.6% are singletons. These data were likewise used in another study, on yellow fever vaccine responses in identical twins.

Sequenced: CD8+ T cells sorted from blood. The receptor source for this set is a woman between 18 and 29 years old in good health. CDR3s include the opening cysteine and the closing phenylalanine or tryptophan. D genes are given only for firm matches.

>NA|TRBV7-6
CASSLTHERETGELFF
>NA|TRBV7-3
CASSLGVTDTQYF
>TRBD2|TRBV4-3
CASSQEKGLAGADTQYF
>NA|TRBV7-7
CASSRDLGNEQFF
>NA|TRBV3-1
CASSTPGDLNTGELFF
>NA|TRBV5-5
CASSFDGLEDTF
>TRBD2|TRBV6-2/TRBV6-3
CASSYSASGADEQFF
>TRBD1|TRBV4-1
CASSLAPGQNYGYTF
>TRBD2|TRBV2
CASSEYILTSANRKGIQYF
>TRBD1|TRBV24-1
CATSGQGAHEQYF
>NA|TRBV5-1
CASSLGGPPDEQYF
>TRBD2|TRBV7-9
CASSLTSGGYDTQYF
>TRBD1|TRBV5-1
CASTRWTGASYEQYF
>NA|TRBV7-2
CASSLGGGGELFF
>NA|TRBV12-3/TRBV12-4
CASSFGHLNTEAFF
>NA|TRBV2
CASSERPGAYEQYF
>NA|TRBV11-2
CASSPRRFGTEAFF
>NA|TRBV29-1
CSVGVMNTEAFF
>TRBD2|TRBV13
CASSSEGLAGGPVSLDTQYF
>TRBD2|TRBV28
CASSLPGTSGSFGSYEQYF
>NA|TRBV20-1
CSAAPNEQFF
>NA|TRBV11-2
CASSLDPVGANTDTQYF
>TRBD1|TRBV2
CASIRTGGYEQYF
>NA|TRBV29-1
CSVESTGIVQETQYF
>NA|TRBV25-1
CASSPPGSESSGANVLTF
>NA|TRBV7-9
CASSFSTPPGKDTQYF
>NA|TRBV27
CASKYTPGDGYEQYF
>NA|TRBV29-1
CSAQGGTSDDNEQFF
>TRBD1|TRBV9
CASSAGTGPYEQYF
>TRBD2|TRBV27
CASSSRLAGAGEQYF
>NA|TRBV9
CASSVGLTLAKNIQYF
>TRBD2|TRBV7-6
CASSFFSGGALFTDTQYF
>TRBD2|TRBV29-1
CSVGSGIGYEQYF
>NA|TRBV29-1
CSAVESSGANVLTF
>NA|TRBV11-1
CASSLVQAHGWIPLGSGELFF
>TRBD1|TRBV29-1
CSVPGGADTGELFF
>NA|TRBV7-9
CASSLDRAAKNIQYF
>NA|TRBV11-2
CASSVPSGAKWMGTTDTQYF
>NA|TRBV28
CASSLQGSGELFF
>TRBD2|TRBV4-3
CARERGRAGPEGCEQYF
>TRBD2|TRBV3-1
CASKRTSVTDTQYF
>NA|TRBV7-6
CASSLYTAGELFF
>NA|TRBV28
CASSLELSYEQYF
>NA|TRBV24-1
CATSLGYNEQFF
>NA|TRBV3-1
CASSANSNEQYF
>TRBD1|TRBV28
CASGTGDGYGYTF
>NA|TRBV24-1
CATSDLPASASTDTQYF
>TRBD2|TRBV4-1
CASSQDVGLAYEQYF
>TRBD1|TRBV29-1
CSVDQGATYEQHF
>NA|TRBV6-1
CASSEGPNQPQHF
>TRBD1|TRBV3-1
CASSRSGTGAYNEQFF
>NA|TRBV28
CASSLQGPTDTQYF
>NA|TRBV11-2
CASSQLQANLEKLFF
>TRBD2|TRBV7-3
CASSPGIAGEETQYF